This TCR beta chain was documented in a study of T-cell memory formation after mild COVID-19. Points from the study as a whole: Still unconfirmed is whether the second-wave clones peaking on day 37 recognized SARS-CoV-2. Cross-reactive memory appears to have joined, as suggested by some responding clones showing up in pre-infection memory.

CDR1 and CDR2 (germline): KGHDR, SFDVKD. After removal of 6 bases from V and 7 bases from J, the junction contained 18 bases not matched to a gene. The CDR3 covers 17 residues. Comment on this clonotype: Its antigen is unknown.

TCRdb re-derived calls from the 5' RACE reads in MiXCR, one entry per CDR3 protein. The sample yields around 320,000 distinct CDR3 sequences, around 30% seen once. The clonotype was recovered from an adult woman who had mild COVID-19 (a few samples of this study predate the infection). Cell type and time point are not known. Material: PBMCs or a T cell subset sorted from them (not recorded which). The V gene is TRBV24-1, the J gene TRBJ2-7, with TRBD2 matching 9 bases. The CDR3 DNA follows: TGTGCCACCAGTCAACATCCGGGAGCGGGAGGTTCCCAGGAGCAGTACTTC. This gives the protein CATSQHPGAGGSQEQYF.